Given below is one T cell receptor (beta chain) in context. No antigen is known for it. The V gene end was trimmed by 4 bases and the J gene end by 2 bases; junction bases not matched to a gene: 18. Per germline, CDR1 LGHNA and CDR2 YNFKEQ. The CDR3 has 19 amino acids. The data originate from a study of OX40 agonist ivuxolimab in advanced cancers. General observations from the study: Expanded clones belonging to CD8+ T cells outnumbered, on average, those of CD4+. Relatively little clonal expansion, among the lowest observed, appeared in partial responders at 0.1-3.0 mg/kg.

A history of autoimmune disease or systemic immunosuppression excluded patients. Repertoires were generated with immunoSEQ multiplex PCR, while TCRdb's copy carries only in-frame clones and drops some. The sample lists over 95,000 clones, 95% to 96% occurring once. Here the sequenced sample was CD4+ or CD8+ T cells sorted from blood, taken in a trial of the OX40 agonist ivuxolimab. This chain joins TRBV4-2 and TRBJ2-3; TRBD2 agrees at 7 bases. This clonotype was sampled from an adult with an advanced solid tumor such as melanoma, head and neck, liver or kidney cancer. CDR3 bases: TGTGCCAGCAGCCGGGCTCCCGCGGGAGTGGGGCTAAACACAGATACGCAGTATTTT. It is translated as CASSRAPAGVGLNTDTQYF.